The 27 T cell receptor beta chains below come from one sample, sequenced in a study of blood T cell repertoires in COVID-19. The assay was immunoSEQ multiplex PCR, and TCRdb's table has in-frame clones only and misses some. Of 40,000 to 50,000 clones in the sample, 87% are singletons; the top ten hold under 4.5%. Specimen: peripheral blood. These receptor sequences come from a man aged 55 to 70 with acute or convalescent COVID-19.

This chain links TRBV5-5 with TRBJ1-6; weak D call: TRBD1 (5 bases). The germline gives CDR1 SGHKS, CDR2 YYEKEE (reference sequence). CDR3 length equals 14 residues. Trimming pared 0 bases from V and 7 bases from J, leaving 8 bases between. The CDR3 DNA reads as TGTGCCAGCAGCTTGGCGGGGGACAATTCACCCCTCCACTTT. It translates to CASSLAGDNSPLHF.

The V gene is TRBV19, the J gene TRBJ1-2, with 10 positions matching TRBD1. From germline, CDR1 is LNHDA and CDR2 SQIVND (reference sequence). The CDR3 extends over 15 amino acids. The trim removed 8 bases at V and 2 bases at J, leaving 8 bases unmatched. The CDR3 bases are TGTGCCAGTTGCTTCCGGGACAGGGGCAACTATGGCTACACCTTC. Residues: CASCFRDRGNYGYTF.

This clone was observed a handful of times. V usage is TRBV21-1 and J usage is TRBJ2-5; whether TRBD1, the table's D call, matches the DNA was not checked. TRBV21-1 is termed a pseudogene. CDR3 length equals 15 residues. In DNA form, the CDR3 reads TGTGCCAGCAGCCCGAAGGGACAGCACCAAGAGACCCAGTACTTC. Encoded protein: CASSPKGQHQETQYF.

This chain uses TRBV6-1 with TRBJ1-4; D gene uncertain. V lost 3 bases and J lost 2, with 13 bases in between. Germline CDR1 MNHNS, CDR2 SASEGT. The CDR3 sequence is 16 residues long. CDR3 nucleotide sequence: TGTGCCAGCAGTGAGGGCCAGCCGTGGACTAATGAAAAACTGTTTTTT. Translated: CASSEGQPWTNEKLFF.

The chain couples TRBV6-5 to TRBJ2-1; TRBD1 might be the D (6 bases). The CDR3 is made up of 14 amino acids. Germline V gives CDR1 MNHEY, CDR2 SVGAGI. The V end was cut by 5 bases, the J end by 3 bases, with 11 bases between. The CDR3 nucleotides read TGTGCCAGCAGTCCTAGACAGGACTACAATGAGCAGTTCTTC. It is translated as CASSPRQDYNEQFF.

This clone was detected only a few times. The J gene is TRBJ1-5, the V gene TRBV15; 9 nucleotides agree with TRBD1. Trimming took 5 bases from V and 2 from J; bases not matched to a gene: 7. The germline V gene encodes CDR1 LNHNV and CDR2 YYDKDF (reference sequence). The CDR3 runs to 16 residues. The CDR3 coding sequence is TGTGCCACCAGCCGAGGACAGGGGAGCGGCAATCAGCCCCAGCATTTT. Its translation: CATSRGQGSGNQPQHF.

The sample holds one count of this clone. This chain uses TRBV3-1 (or the pseudogene TRBV3-2) with TRBJ1-2, with TRBD1 identical over 8 bases. Germline CDR1 and CDR2: LGHDT and YNNKEL (reference sequence). The CDR3 spans 14 residues. The trim removed 2 bases at V and 6 bases at J, leaving 5 bases unmatched. The CDR3 protein is CASSQQHRGNGYTF. For the CDR3, the DNA is TGTGCCAGCAGCCAACAACACAGGGGGAATGGCTACACCTTC.

V gene TRBV3-1 (or the pseudogene TRBV3-2) combines with J gene TRBJ2-2; D is ambiguous. The length of the CDR3 is 16 residues. The V end was cut by 0 bases, the J end by 5 bases, with 13 bases between. The germline gives CDR1 LGHDT, CDR2 YNNKEL (reference sequence). CDR3 sequence: CASSQDRVFLTGELFF. The CDR3 region has the DNA TGTGCCAGCAGCCAAGATCGAGTGTTTCTGACCGGGGAGCTGTTTTTT.

The chain employs TRBV7-8 and TRBJ2-7; 7 bases are a match to TRBD1. The V segment lost 5 bases and the J segment 3 bases; nucleotides outside the gene matches: 7. The CDR3 runs 14 residues. From germline, CDR1 is SGHVS and CDR2 FQNEAQ. The CDR3 reads CASSQTGAHYEQYF. Written as DNA, the CDR3 is TGTGCCAGCAGCCAAACAGGGGCGCACTACGAGCAGTACTTC.

V usage is TRBV6-5 and J usage is TRBJ1-5; 7 positions match TRBD1. Germline V gene sequence: CDR1 MNHEY, CDR2 SVGAGI. The CDR3 spans 15 residues. Trimming at V came to 0 bases and at J to 3 bases, leaving 2 bases not matched to a gene. CDR3 nucleotides: TGTGCCAGCAGTTACTCGACAGGGCCCAATCAGCCCCAGCATTTT. Translating gives CASSYSTGPNQPQHF.

In this sample, this clone turned up once. The chain carries TRBV13 and TRBJ1-1; unclear D gene. Germline CDR1 and CDR2: PRHDT and FYEKMQ (reference sequence). This CDR3 has 12 amino acids. Trimming shortened V by 3 bases and J by 8 bases, and 10 bases separated the two germline ends. The CDR3 region is CASSLTPFEAFF. For the CDR3, the DNA is TGTGCCAGCAGCTTGACACCCTTCGAAGCTTTCTTT. The full variable domain, completed using reference TRBV13 and TRBJ1-1, is AAGVIQSPRHLIKEKRETATLKCYPIPRHDTVYWYQQGPGQDPQFLISFYEKMQSDKGSIPDRFSAQQFSDYHSELNMSSLELGDSALYFCASSLTPFEAFFGQGTRLTVV.

The chain recombines TRBV21-1 with TRBJ2-5; the table names TRBD2, a call not compared with the DNA. TRBV21-1 represents a pseudogene. The CDR3 is 12 amino acids. The CDR3 reads CASSPDQETQYF. In DNA, the CDR3 is TGTGCCAGCAGTCCGGACCAAGAGACCCAGTACTTC.

The chain combines TRBV13 with TRBJ2-1; the match to TRBD2 covers 14 bases. J was trimmed by 8 bases and V by 4 bases; bases with no gene match: 10. The CDR3 sequence is 17 residues long. From germline, CDR1 is PRHDT and CDR2 FYEKMQ (reference sequence). CDR3 sequence: CASSSGLTSGGADEQFF. The CDR3 DNA sequence: TGTGCCAGCAGCTCCGGACTGACTAGCGGGGGGGCGGATGAGCAGTTCTTC.

The chain recombines TRBV21-1 with TRBJ1-5; the table assigns TRBD1, which was not confirmed against the DNA. TRBV21-1 represents a pseudogene. This CDR3 is built from 18 residues. The CDR3 region has the DNA TGTGCCAGCAGCAAAAGGTGGGATGAGGGACAGGGGCTTCAGCCCCAGCATTTT. The encoded protein is CASSKRWDEGQGLQPQHF.

The chain has TRBV6-1 and TRBJ1-3, with TRBD1 as a possible D gene (5 bases). The CDR3 spans 15 residues. The germline V gene has CDR1 MNHNS and CDR2 SASEGT. The V end lost 3 bases, the J end lost 1 base, and 10 bases lay between the germline ends. This CDR3 is CASSEWGWSGNTIYF. In nucleotides, the CDR3 is TGTGCCAGCAGTGAGTGGGGCTGGTCTGGAAACACCATATATTTT.

This chain uses TRBV7-2 with TRBJ1-2; D gene ambiguous. CDR1 and CDR2 (germline): SGHTA, FQGNSA. The CDR3 extends over 14 amino acids. V lost 1 base and J 0 bases, leaving 6 bases between the germline ends. Here the CDR3 DNA reads TGTGCCAGCAGCTTAGTAGATACTAACTATGGCTACACCTTC. This codes for CASSLVDTNYGYTF.

The rearrangement links TRBV19 to TRBJ1-2; D possibly corresponds to TRBD1 (6 bases). The CDR3 loop spans 14 amino acids. Trimming cost V 5 bases and J 3 bases, with 13 bases left between them. In germline, CDR1 is LNHDA, CDR2 SQIVND (reference sequence). This chain's CDR3 is CASSFSDRYYGYTF. The CDR3 DNA is TGTGCCAGTAGTTTCAGCGACAGGTACTATGGCTACACCTTC. Full variable domain (remainder filled in from reference TRBV19 and TRBJ1-2): DGGITQSPKYLFRKEGQNVTLSCEQNLNHDAMYWYRQDPGQGLRLIYYSQIVNDFQKGDIAEGYSVSREKKESFPLTVTSAQKNPTAFYLCASSFSDRYYGYTFGSGTRLTVV.

The chain carries TRBV3-1 (or the pseudogene TRBV3-2) and TRBJ1-1, with TRBD1 identical over 8 bases. Looked up from germline, CDR1 is LGHDT and CDR2 is YNNKEL (reference sequence). The ends lost 5 bases at V and 1 base at J; junction bases unmatched: 9. The CDR3 is 16 residues long. CDR3 region: CASSLLHRGWNTEAFF. The CDR3 nucleotides read TGTGCCAGCAGCTTGTTGCACAGGGGGTGGAACACTGAAGCTTTCTTT.

The chain recombines TRBV5-5 with TRBJ2-1; no clear D gene. V shed 0 bases and J shed 6 bases, with 13 bases lying between them. The length of the CDR3 is 15 residues. Germline CDR1 and CDR2: SGHKS and YYEKEE (reference sequence). CDR3 residues: CASSLVASPGNEQFF. The DNA for the CDR3 is TGTGCCAGCAGCTTGGTTGCGTCCCCGGGCAATGAGCAGTTCTTC. Filled out from reference TRBV5-5 and TRBJ2-1, the complete variable domain reads DAGVTQSPTHLIKTRGQQVTLRCSPISGHKSVSWYQQVLGQGPQFIFQYYEKEERGRGNFPDRFSARQFPNYSSELNVNALLLGDSALYLCASSLVASPGNEQFFGPGTRLTVL.

This chain uses TRBV18 with TRBJ2-1; TRBD2 matches 9 bases. Germline assignment: CDR1 KGHSH and CDR2 LQKENI. Germline trimming cut 3 bases from V and 7 bases from J; bases unmatched to any gene: 7. The CDR3 sequence is 15 residues long. CDR3 DNA: TGTGCCAGCTCACCGCCTCCTAGCGGGGAAAATGAGCAGTTCTTC. This sequence encodes CASSPPPSGENEQFF.

The chain is built from TRBV5-1 and TRBJ1-1; D unclear. CDR3 length equals 13 residues. The germline gives CDR1 SGHRS, CDR2 YFSETQ. Trimming removed 0 bases from V and 6 bases from J, with 9 bases in between. CDR3 residues: CASSLGQASEAFF. In nucleotides, the CDR3 is TGCGCCAGCAGCTTGGGTCAGGCCTCTGAAGCTTTCTTT.

Here the CDR3 DNA reads TGTGCCAGCAGCCTACGGACAGCGAACACCGGGGAGCTGTTTTTT. Translating gives CASSLRTANTGELFF. The chain recombines TRBV7-8 with TRBJ2-2; maybe TRBD1 (6 bases). Between the trimmed V and J ends, which lost 5 bases and 0 bases, there was a span of 10 bases. The CDR3 is 15 amino acids. CDR1 and CDR2 from the germline V gene are SGHVS and FQNEAQ. The entire variable domain, with the rest obtained from reference TRBV7-8 and TRBJ2-2, is as follows: GAGVSQSPRYKVAKRGQDVALRCDPISGHVSLFWYQQALGQGPEFLTYFQNEAQLDKSGLPSDRFFAERPEGSVSTLKIQRTQQEDSAVYLCASSLRTANTGELFFGEGSRLTVL.

The J gene is TRBJ2-7, the V gene TRBV3-1 (or the pseudogene TRBV3-2); 7 bases match TRBD1. V trimming: 1 base; J trimming: 9 bases; junction bases outside the gene matches: 6. In germline, CDR1 is LGHDT, CDR2 YNNKEL (reference sequence). The CDR3 extends over 13 amino acids. This chain's CDR3 is CASSQGGGSGQYF. The CDR3 region has the DNA TGTGCCAGCAGCCAAGGAGGGGGCTCTGGGCAGTACTTC.

This sequence joins TRBV29-1 and TRBJ1-2, with 8 bases fitting TRBD1. The V segment lost 4 bases and the J segment 7 bases; nucleotides outside the gene matches: 5. From germline, CDR1 is SQVTM and CDR2 ANQGSEA. There are 12 residues in the CDR3. The CDR3 region has the DNA TGCAGCGTTGGTCAGGGGGCTAGTGGCTACACCTTC. It encodes CSVGQGASGYTF.

The chain recombines TRBV12-3 or TRBV12-4 with TRBJ1-1, with D possibly TRBD1 on 5 matching bases. V gave up 2 bases and J gave up 4 bases, with 5 bases separating them. The CDR3 consists of 12 residues. Written as DNA, the CDR3 is TGTGCCAGCAGTTTAAGGGGCACTGAAGCTTTCTTT. This codes for CASSLRGTEAFF.

The rearrangement joins TRBV23-1 to TRBJ1-2; 8 nucleotides agree with TRBD1. TRBV23-1 counts as an open reading frame of uncertain function. This CDR3 is 15 amino acids long. J lost 3 bases, V lost 4 bases, and 7 bases had no gene match. The CDR3 nucleotides read TGCGCCAGCAGTCTCCCCAGGGGGCTTTACTATGGCTACACCTTC. Its protein product is CASSLPRGLYYGYTF.

The chain couples TRBV14 to TRBJ2-7; possible D gene TRBD2, 7 bases. The CDR3 covers 15 residues. Germline values: CDR1 SGHDN, CDR2 FVKESK. The ends were cut back, 2 bases at V and 3 bases at J, with 14 bases in the middle. This CDR3 is CASSQWGGKDYEQYF. The CDR3 region has the DNA TGTGCCAGCAGCCAATGGGGGGGCAAAGACTACGAGCAGTACTTC.